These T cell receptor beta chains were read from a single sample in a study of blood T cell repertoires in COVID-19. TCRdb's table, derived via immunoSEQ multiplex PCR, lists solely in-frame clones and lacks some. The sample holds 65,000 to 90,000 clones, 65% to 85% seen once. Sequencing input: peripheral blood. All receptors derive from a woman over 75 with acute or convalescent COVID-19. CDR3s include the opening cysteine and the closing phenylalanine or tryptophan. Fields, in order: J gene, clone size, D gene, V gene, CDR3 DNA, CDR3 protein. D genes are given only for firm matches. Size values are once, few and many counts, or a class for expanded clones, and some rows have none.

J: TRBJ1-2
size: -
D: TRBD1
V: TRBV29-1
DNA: TGCAGCGTTTTGGACAGGAGATATGGCTACACCTTC
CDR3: CSVLDRRYGYTF

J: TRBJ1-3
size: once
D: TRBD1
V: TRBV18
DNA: TGTGCCAGCTCACCAGGAGGGGGCTATGGAAACACCATATATTTT
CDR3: CASSPGGGYGNTIYF

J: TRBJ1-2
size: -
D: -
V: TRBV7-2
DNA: TGTGCCAGCAGCTTAGCCAATCTGAGATCGCATAACTATGGCTACACCTTC
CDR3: CASSLANLRSHNYGYTF

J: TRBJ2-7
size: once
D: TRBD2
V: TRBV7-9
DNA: TGTGCCAGCAGTTCCCCGCGGGAGGGCACCTACGAGCAGTACTTC
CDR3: CASSSPREGTYEQYF

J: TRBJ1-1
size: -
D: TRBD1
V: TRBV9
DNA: TGTGCCAGCAGCGTAGCAGGGGGCGGAACTGAAGCTTTCTTT
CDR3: CASSVAGGGTEAFF

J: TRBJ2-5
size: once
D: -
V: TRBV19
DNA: TGTGCCAGTAGTATGGTGGACTGGGAGACCCAGTACTTC
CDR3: CASSMVDWETQYF

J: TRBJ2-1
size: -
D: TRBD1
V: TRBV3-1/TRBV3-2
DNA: TGTGCCAGCAGCCTAAGGACAGGTGCGCAGTTCTTC
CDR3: CASSLRTGAQFF

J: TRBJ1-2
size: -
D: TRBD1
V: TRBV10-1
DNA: TGCGCCAGCAGTAGCGGACAGGCAGCTAACTATGGCTACACCTTC
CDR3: CASSSGQAANYGYTF

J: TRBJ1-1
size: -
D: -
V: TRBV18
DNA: TGTGCCAGCTCACCACAGACAAACACTGAAGCTTTCTTT
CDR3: CASSPQTNTEAFF

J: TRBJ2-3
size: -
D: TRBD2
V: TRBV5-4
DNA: TGTGCCAGCAGAGAAGCGGGAGGGCCCGTGAATACGCAGTATTTT
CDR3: CASREAGGPVNTQYF

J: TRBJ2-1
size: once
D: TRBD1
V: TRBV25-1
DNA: TGTGCCAGCAGTGCCCCCGACAGGGGACATATCAATGAGCAGTTCTTC
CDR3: CASSAPDRGHINEQFF

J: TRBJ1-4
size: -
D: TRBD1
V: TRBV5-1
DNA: TGCGCCAGCAGCTTAGGGATCGGACAGGGTAGTGAAAAACTGTTTTTT
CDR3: CASSLGIGQGSEKLFF

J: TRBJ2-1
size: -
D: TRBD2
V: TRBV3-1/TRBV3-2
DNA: TGTGCCAGCAGCCTGACTAGCGAAATCTCCTACAATGAGCAGTTCTTC
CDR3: CASSLTSEISYNEQFF

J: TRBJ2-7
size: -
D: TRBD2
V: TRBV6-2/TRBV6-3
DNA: TGTGCCAGCAGCCTTTTAGCGGGTTCTTACGAGCAGTACTTC
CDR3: CASSLLAGSYEQYF

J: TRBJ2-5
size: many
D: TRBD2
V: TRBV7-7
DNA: TGTGCTAGCAGCTTAGGCGCCGCGGGACTAGCGGGAGGGTTGGAGACCCAGTACTTC
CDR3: CASSLGAAGLAGGLETQYF

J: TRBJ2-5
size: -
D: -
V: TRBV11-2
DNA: TGTGCCAGCAGCTACGTACAGGGACAAGAGACCCAGTACTTC
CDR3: CASSYVQGQETQYF

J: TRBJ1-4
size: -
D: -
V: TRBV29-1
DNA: TGCAGCGTTGTCTCGGGGGATGAAAAACTGTTTTTT
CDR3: CSVVSGDEKLFF

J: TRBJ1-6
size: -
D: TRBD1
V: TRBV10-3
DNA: TGTGCCATCAGGGGACAGGGGGAAGATAATTCACCCCTCCACTTT
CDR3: CAIRGQGEDNSPLHF

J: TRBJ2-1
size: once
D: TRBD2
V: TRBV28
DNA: TGTGCCAGCAGTTCCCGAAAAGCGGGAGGGTACAATGAGCAGTTCTTC
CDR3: CASSSRKAGGYNEQFF

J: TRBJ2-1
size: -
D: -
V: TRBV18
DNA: TGTGCCAGCTCACCATTGAGGGACACCTACAATGAGCAGTTCTTC
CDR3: CASSPLRDTYNEQFF

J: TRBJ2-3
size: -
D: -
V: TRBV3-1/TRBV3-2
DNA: TGTGCCAGCAGCAGGGGTGATACGCAGTATTTT
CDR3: CASSRGDTQYF

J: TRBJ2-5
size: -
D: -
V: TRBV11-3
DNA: TGTGCCAGCAGCAGCGGGTTCCAAGAGACCCAGTACTTC
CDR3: CASSSGFQETQYF

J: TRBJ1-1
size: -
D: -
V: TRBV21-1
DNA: TGTGCCATTGGGACAGGGCTCATGAACACTGAAGCTTTCTTT
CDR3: CAIGTGLMNTEAFF

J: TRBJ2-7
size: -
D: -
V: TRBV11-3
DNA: TGTGCCAGCAGCTCCGAGTACGAGCAGTACTTC
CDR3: CASSSEYEQYF

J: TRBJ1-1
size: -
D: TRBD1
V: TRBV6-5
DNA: TGTGCCAGCAGCGCGACAGGGGTGAACACTGAAGCTTTCTTT
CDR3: CASSATGVNTEAFF

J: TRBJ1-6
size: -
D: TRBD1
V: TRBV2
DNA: TGTGCCAGCAATCGACAGGGGGCCAATAATTCACCCCTCCACTTT
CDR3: CASNRQGANNSPLHF

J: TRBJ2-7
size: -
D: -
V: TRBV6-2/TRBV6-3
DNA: TGTGCCAGCAGCACGGACAATTCTCGCGTCTTCGAGCAGTACTTC
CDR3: CASSTDNSRVFEQYF

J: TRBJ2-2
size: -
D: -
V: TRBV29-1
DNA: TGCAGCGCACTAGCTAACACCGGGGAGCTGTTTTTT
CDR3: CSALANTGELFF

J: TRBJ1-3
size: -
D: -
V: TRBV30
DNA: TGTGCCTGGGCCACAACTAACTCTGGAAACACCATATATTTT
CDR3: CAWATTNSGNTIYF

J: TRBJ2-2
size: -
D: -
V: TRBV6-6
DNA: TGTGCCAGCAGTTACCGGGATATGACATCCGGGGAGCTGTTTTTT
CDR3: CASSYRDMTSGELFF

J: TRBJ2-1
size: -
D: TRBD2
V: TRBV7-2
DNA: TGTGCCAGCAGCTTAGTGCCCCAGGGAGCGGGAGGGTCGGGGGAGCAGTTCTTC
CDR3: CASSLVPQGAGGSGEQFF

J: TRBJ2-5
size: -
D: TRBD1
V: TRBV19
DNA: TGTGCCAGTAGTAACGGACAGGGGGGGGAGACCCAGTACTTC
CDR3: CASSNGQGGETQYF

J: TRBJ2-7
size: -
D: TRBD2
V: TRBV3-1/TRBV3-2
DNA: TGTGCCAGCAGCCAAGAATGGCGGGAGATCTACGAGCAGTACTTC
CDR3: CASSQEWREIYEQYF

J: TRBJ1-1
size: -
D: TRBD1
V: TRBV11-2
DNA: TGTGCCAGCAGTCCCAGTGGGGGGACAGGGGGCGCTTTCTTT
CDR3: CASSPSGGTGGAFF

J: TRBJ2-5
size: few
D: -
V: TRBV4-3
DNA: TGCGCCAGCAGCCAAGATAGGGGGTTATCTGAGACCCAGTACTTC
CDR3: CASSQDRGLSETQYF

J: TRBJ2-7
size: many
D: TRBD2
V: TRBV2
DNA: TGTGCCAGCAGGGGACGCACCGGGACTAGCGGGAGGGCCTTGAGTGAGCAGTACTTC
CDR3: CASRGRTGTSGRALSEQYF

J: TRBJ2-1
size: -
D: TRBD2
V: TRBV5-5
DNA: TGTGCCACCGCACTAGCGGACTCCTACAATGAGCAGTTCTTC
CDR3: CATALADSYNEQFF

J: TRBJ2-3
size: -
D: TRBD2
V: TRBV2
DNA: TGTGCCAGCACTACTAGCGGGAGGACAGATACGCAGTATTTT
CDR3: CASTTSGRTDTQYF

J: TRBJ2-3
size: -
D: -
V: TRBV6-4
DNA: TGTGCCAGCAGTGCCCGCCGCCAGCGGGCGTTCCACGATACGCAGTATTTT
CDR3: CASSARRQRAFHDTQYF

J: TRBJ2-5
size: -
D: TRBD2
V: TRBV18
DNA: TGTGCCAGCTCACCACCGGGACTAGCGGAGACCCAGTACTTC
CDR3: CASSPPGLAETQYF

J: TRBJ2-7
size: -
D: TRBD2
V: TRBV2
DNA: TGTGCCAGCAGTGAACTAGCGGGAGCCTCTTCCTACGAGCAGTACTTC
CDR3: CASSELAGASSYEQYF

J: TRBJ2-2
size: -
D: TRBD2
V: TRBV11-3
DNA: TGTGCCAGCAGCATGGGACTAGCGGGGAACACCGGGGAGCTGTTTTTT
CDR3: CASSMGLAGNTGELFF

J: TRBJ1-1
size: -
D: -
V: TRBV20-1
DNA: TGCAGTCCCGGGACTGAAGCTTTCTTT
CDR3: CSPGTEAFF

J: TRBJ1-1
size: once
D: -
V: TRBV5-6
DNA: TGTGCCAGCAGCACCTTGGAGTGGGAGGGCGGGGGTACTGAAGCTTTCTTT
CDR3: CASSTLEWEGGGTEAFF

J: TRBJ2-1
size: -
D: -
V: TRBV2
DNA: TGTGCCAGCAGTGTGGCTAGATCTTACAATGAGCAGTTCTTC
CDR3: CASSVARSYNEQFF

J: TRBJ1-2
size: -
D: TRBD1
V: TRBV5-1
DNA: TGCGCCAGCAGGGACCCGGGACAGGGAGTTAGCTATGGCTACACCTTC
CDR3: CASRDPGQGVSYGYTF

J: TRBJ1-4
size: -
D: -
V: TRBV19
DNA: TGTGCCAGTAGTATTTCGACAGGAGGTGAAAAACTGTTTTTT
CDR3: CASSISTGGEKLFF

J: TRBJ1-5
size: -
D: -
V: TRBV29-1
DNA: TGCAGCGTGGGGGGGGCAGATCAGCCCCAGCATTTT
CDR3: CSVGGADQPQHF

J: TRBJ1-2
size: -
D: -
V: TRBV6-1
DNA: TGTGCCAGCAGTGAAGCTGTGACAGGAGACTATGGCTACACCTTC
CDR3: CASSEAVTGDYGYTF

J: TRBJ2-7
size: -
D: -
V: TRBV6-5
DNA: TGTGCCAGCAGTTCCGCGGGGACCTACGAGCAGTACTTC
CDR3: CASSSAGTYEQYF

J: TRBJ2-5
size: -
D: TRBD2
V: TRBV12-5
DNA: TGTGCTAGTGGTTGGGGGACTATGCAAGAGACCCAGTACTTC
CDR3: CASGWGTMQETQYF

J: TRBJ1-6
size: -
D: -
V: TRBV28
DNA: TGTGCCAGCCGGGTCTTGGGTTCACCCCTCCACTTT
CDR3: CASRVLGSPLHF

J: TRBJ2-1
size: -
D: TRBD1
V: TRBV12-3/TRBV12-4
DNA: TGTGCCAGCAGGTCTACAGGGGGCAATGAGCAGTTCTTC
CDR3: CASRSTGGNEQFF

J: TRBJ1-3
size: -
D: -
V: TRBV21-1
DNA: TGTGCCCGACCCAGGGGAAGGGCTGGAAACACCATATATTTT
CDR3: CARPRGRAGNTIYF